This entry lists 30 T cell receptor beta chains sequenced from one sample in a study of T cell repertoires in ileal Crohn's disease. Before sorting, lamina propria lymphocytes were separated from surgical specimens by density gradient. Assay used: immunoSEQ multiplex PCR; TCRdb lists only in-frame clones, some missing. Here the sample spans 2,000 or so clones, roughly 74% being singletons. The sample comprised CD8+ T cells from ileum. These receptors came from an adult with Crohn's disease. Some clones in this sample may be carry-over from other donors' samples.

The rearrangement joins TRBV5-1 to TRBJ2-1; tentative D call: TRBD2 (5 bases). In germline, CDR1 is SGHRS, CDR2 YFSETQ. The CDR3 contains 15 residues. V lost 0 bases and J 4 bases, leaving 11 bases between the germline ends. Here the CDR3 DNA reads TGCGCCAGCAGCTTGGCGATTACTAGGTACAATGAGCAGTTCTTC. This encodes CASSLAITRYNEQFF. Together with reference TRBV5-1 and TRBJ2-1, the CDR3 gives the full variable domain: KAGVTQTPRYLIKTRGQQVTLSCSPISGHRSVSWYQQTPGQGLQFLFEYFSETQRNKGNFPGRFSGRQFSNSRSEMNVSTLELGDSALYLCASSLAITRYNEQFFGPGTRLTVL.

V and J are TRBV29-1 and TRBJ2-2; maybe TRBD1 (6 bases). The ends were cut back, 4 bases at V and 1 base at J, with 10 bases in the middle. The germline CDR1 and CDR2 sequences are SQVTM and ANQGSEA. There are 14 residues in the CDR3. The CDR3 nucleotides are TGCAGCGTTGGGGCCAGGGGGAACACCGGGGAGCTGTTTTTT. It translates to CSVGARGNTGELFF.

J is TRBJ2-7 and V is TRBV27, with D possibly TRBD2 on 6 matching bases. The germline V gene has CDR1 MNHEY and CDR2 SMNVEV (reference sequence). The CDR3 extends over 13 amino acids. With 0 bases removed from V and 4 bases from J, the gap between germline ends came to 7 bases. DNA of the CDR3: TGTGCCAGCAGTTTATCGGCGGGGTACGAGCAGTACTTC. As protein: CASSLSAGYEQYF.

The chain uses TRBV7-8 and TRBJ2-1; TRBD2 matches at 10 bases. Trimming removed 5 bases from V and 8 bases from J; junction bases left unmatched: 12. The germline V gene has CDR1 SGHVS and CDR2 FQNEAQ. CDR3 length: 16 residues. CDR3 in DNA: TGTGCCAGCAGCCAGACGGGACTAGCGTATGGGGATGAGCAGTTCTTC. It specifies CASSQTGLAYGDEQFF.

The gene calls are TRBV21-1 and TRBJ2-1; whether TRBD2, the table's D call, matches the DNA was not checked. TRBV21-1 represents a pseudogene. CDR3 size: 17 residues. The CDR3 region has the DNA TGTGCCAGCAGCAACAGTCATCGACTAGCGGGAGTTGATGAGCAGTTCTTC. Translation gives CASSNSHRLAGVDEQFF.

The chain recombines TRBV30 with TRBJ2-7; tentatively, D is TRBD1 (6 bases). Per the germline V gene, CDR1 is GTSNPN and CDR2 is SVGIG (reference sequence). Trimming cost V 0 bases and J 2 bases, with 11 bases left between them. The CDR3 runs 14 residues. The CDR3 DNA sequence: TGTGCCTGGAGTGTACGACAGGATACCTACGAGCAGTACTTC. Amino acid sequence: CAWSVRQDTYEQYF.

The chain links TRBV27 to TRBJ2-1; TRBD2 agrees at 8 bases. The V and J ends lost 3 bases and 7 bases, in that order; junction bases with no gene match: 5. Germline V CDR1 and CDR2: MNHEY, SMNVEV (reference sequence). The CDR3 is 14 residues long. The CDR3 region is CASSLLGGGNEQFF. The CDR3 DNA follows: TGTGCCAGCAGTTTGCTCGGCGGGGGGAATGAGCAGTTCTTC.

The chain has TRBV15 and TRBJ1-4; D ambiguous. Trimming stripped 2 bases from V and 7 bases from J, with 17 bases between. The CDR3 contains 16 residues. Germline V gene data show CDR1 as LNHNV and CDR2 as YYDKDF (reference sequence). The CDR3 DNA follows: TGTGCCACCAGCAGACCCGGGAGGGAAGGGCGTGAAAAACTGTTTTTT. Its protein is CATSRPGREGREKLFF.

The CDR3, as DNA: TGTGCCAGCAGCTCTCGGGACAGGGGTTCCCCAGATACGCAGTATTTT. Translated, it gives CASSSRDRGSPDTQYF. The chain uses TRBV7-9 and TRBJ2-3; 10 bases map to TRBD1. Germline CDR1 reads SEHNR; CDR2 reads FQNEAQ (reference sequence). The CDR3 spans 16 residues. The ends lost 4 bases at V and 4 bases at J; junction bases unmatched: 8.

The rearrangement joins TRBV7-3 to TRBJ2-2; a weak D match, TRBD2 (5 bases). The CDR3 consists of 15 residues. Germline V CDR1 and CDR2: SGHTA, FQGTGA. The ends were cut back, 6 bases at V and 5 bases at J, with 16 bases in the middle. CDR3 sequence reads: CASSLTLGGTGELFF. The DNA for the CDR3 is TGTGCCAGCAGTCTGACCCTAGGAGGTACCGGGGAGCTGTTTTTT. Looking up the rest from reference TRBV7-3 and TRBJ2-2 gives the full variable domain: GAGVSQTPSNKVTEKGKYVELRCDPISGHTALYWYRQSLGQGPEFLIYFQGTGAADDSGLPNDRFFAVRPEGSVSTLKIQRTERGDSAVYLCASSLTLGGTGELFFGEGSRLTVL.

V gene TRBV28 combines with J gene TRBJ1-5; TRBD1 matches 9 bases. CDR3 length equals 17 residues. The junction had 15 bases not matched to a gene; V was cut back by 5 bases and J by 7 bases. Germline V gives CDR1 MDHEN, CDR2 SYDVKM. The DNA of the CDR3 is TGTGCCAGCAGTCCTCCCGAGGGACAGGGAGGGTGGCAGCCCCAGCATTTT. Residues: CASSPPEGQGGWQPQHF.

This clone was seen only once. CDR3 DNA: TGTGCCAGCAGGAATCAGGCTGGGGCCAACGTCCTGACTTTC. Translated, it gives CASRNQAGANVLTF. The V and J genes are TRBV6-1 and TRBJ2-6, with unresolved D. V lost 6 bases and J 2 bases, leaving 8 bases between the germline ends. Germline CDR1 is MNHNS and CDR2 is SASEGT. The length of the CDR3 is 14 residues.

The chain combines TRBV5-1 with TRBJ2-1; no firm D call. V shed 4 bases and J shed 4 bases, with 12 bases lying between them. The CDR3 is made up of 14 amino acids. Germline V gives CDR1 SGHRS, CDR2 YFSETQ. CDR3 nucleotide sequence: TGCGCCAGCAGCCCTCGAGGAGAGTACAATGAGCAGTTCTTC. Translation gives CASSPRGEYNEQFF.

This sequence joins TRBV30 and TRBJ1-2, with 8 nucleotides matching TRBD1. The CDR3 length is 14 residues. The germline V gene has CDR1 GTSNPN and CDR2 SVGIG (reference sequence). The V gene end was trimmed by 2 bases and the J gene end by 2 bases; junction bases not matched to a gene: 4. The CDR3 loop reads CAWSPRQGNYGYTF. The CDR3 DNA sequence: TGTGCCTGGAGTCCTCGACAGGGGAACTATGGCTACACCTTC.

This chain joins TRBV29-1 and TRBJ2-7, with D perhaps matching TRBD1 (6 bases). The V and J ends lost 6 bases and 2 bases respectively, with 11 bases between them. Germline V gene lookup returns CDR1 SQVTM and CDR2 ANQGSEA. The CDR3 is made up of 12 amino acids. CDR3 residues: CSVLRGTYEQYF. The CDR3 DNA reads as TGCAGCGTCCTGAGGGGGACCTACGAGCAGTACTTC.

The V gene is TRBV19, the J gene TRBJ2-1; 7 bases map to TRBD2. Trimming cost V 1 base and J 2 bases; bases outside gene matches: 5. Per germline, CDR1 LNHDA and CDR2 SQIVND (reference sequence). There are 16 residues in the CDR3. CDR3 DNA: TGTGCCAGTAGTATAGCGGGAGGCCTCACCTACAATGAGCAGTTCTTC. This translates into CASSIAGGLTYNEQFF.

The chain has TRBV18 and TRBJ2-7, with TRBD2 identical over 13 bases. The CDR3 consists of 18 residues. Per germline, CDR1 KGHSH and CDR2 LQKENI. J lost 4 bases, V lost 3 bases, and 12 bases had no gene match. As DNA, the CDR3 is TGTGCCAGCTCACCCCGATCGATTGGACTAGCGGGAGTATACGAGCAGTACTTC. Amino acid sequence: CASSPRSIGLAGVYEQYF.

This clone came up a few times. This chain joins TRBV4-1 and TRBJ2-5; 7 bases fit TRBD1. The CDR3 is 14 residues long. The V gene end was trimmed by 4 bases and the J gene end by 6 bases; junction bases not matched to a gene: 8. Germline V gene lookup returns CDR1 MGHRA and CDR2 YSYEKL. CDR3 DNA: TGCGCCAGCAGCCGCTCAGGGGGTTGGAAGACCCAGTACTTC. Its protein product is CASSRSGGWKTQYF.

The chain is built from TRBV6-6 and TRBJ2-3, with D perhaps matching TRBD1 (5 bases). CDR1 is MNHNY, CDR2 SVGAGI, per germline (reference sequence). V was shortened by 2 bases and J by 2 bases, with 14 bases between the two germline ends. This CDR3 contains 16 residues. The CDR3 nucleotides are TGTGCCAGCAGTTACCGGAGTGGCGGACACACAGATACGCAGTATTTT. Protein: CASSYRSGGHTDTQYF.

This clone was seen a few times. In DNA form, the CDR3 reads TGTGCCACCGAACGGGGCCTCGGGGGGGATGAGCAGTTCTTC. This sequence encodes CATERGLGGDEQFF. J is TRBJ2-1 and V is TRBV27, with 8 nucleotides matching TRBD2. The V segment lost 10 bases and the J segment 8 bases; nucleotides outside the gene matches: 13. This CDR3 contains 14 residues. Germline loops: CDR1 MNHEY, CDR2 SMNVEV (reference sequence).

This clone was seen a single time. The chain joins TRBV4-2 to TRBJ1-1; D gene ambiguous. V lost 0 bases and J lost 2, with 16 bases in between. Germline loops: CDR1 LGHNA, CDR2 YNFKEQ. CDR3 length equals 17 residues. DNA for the CDR3: TGTGCCAGCAGCCAAGATCGTGCTCGAGGGTACAACACTGAAGCTTTCTTT. It translates to CASSQDRARGYNTEAFF.

The V and J genes are TRBV6-6 and TRBJ1-1, with D tentatively TRBD1 (5 bases). From germline, CDR1 is MNHNY and CDR2 SVGAGI (reference sequence). CDR3 size: 12 residues. V lost 8 bases to trimming and J lost 7 bases, with 14 bases between them. CDR3 loop: CASFGAGGEAFF. CDR3 in DNA: TGTGCCAGCTTCGGGGCCGGGGGTGAAGCTTTCTTT.

The CDR3 sequence: CASNRGFYGYTF. CDR3 in DNA: TGTGCCAGCAACAGGGGTTTTTATGGCTACACCTTC. This chain uses TRBV2 with TRBJ1-2; 7 nucleotides line up with TRBD1. V dropped 7 bases and J dropped 5; count of bases not matched to a gene: 4. Germline V gene sequence: CDR1 SNHLY, CDR2 FYNNEI. The CDR3 sequence is 12 residues long.

The DNA of the CDR3 is TGTGCCAGTCGGGAAGGGGGCAATGCCGGGGAGCTGTTTTTT. Amino acids: CASREGGNAGELFF. The J gene is TRBJ2-2, the V gene TRBV19, with TRBD1 identical over 7 bases. Trimming removed 8 bases from V and 6 bases from J; junction bases left unmatched: 9. There are 14 residues in the CDR3. Germline V gives CDR1 LNHDA, CDR2 SQIVND (reference sequence).

The gene calls are TRBV25-1 and TRBJ2-4; 14 nucleotides match TRBD2. V dropped 4 bases and J dropped 8; count of bases not matched to a gene: 10. CDR1 is MGHDK, CDR2 SYGVNS, per germline. The CDR3 spans 17 residues. In nucleotides, the CDR3 is TGTGCCAGCAGTGTACCGGGACTAGCGGGAGTTAGGGACATTCAGTACTTC. Translation gives CASSVPGLAGVRDIQYF.

The V call is TRBV29-1, the J call TRBJ2-2; the D gene is possibly TRBD1 (5 bases). The CDR3 has 16 amino acids. V lost 0 bases to trimming and J lost 0 bases, with 11 bases between them. CDR1 and CDR2 from the germline V gene are SQVTM and ANQGSEA. CDR3 region: CSVEDRETANTGELFF. For the CDR3, the DNA is TGCAGCGTTGAAGATCGCGAGACAGCGAACACCGGGGAGCTGTTTTTT.

The chain is built from TRBV28 and TRBJ2-7, with 7 nucleotides matching TRBD1. The CDR3 covers 14 residues. J lost 2 bases, V lost 5 bases, and 6 bases had no gene match. CDR1 MDHEN and CDR2 SYDVKM come from the germline V gene. The CDR3 DNA is TGTGCCAGCAGTGTATTACAGGGGCCCTACGAGCAGTACTTC. It specifies CASSVLQGPYEQYF.

By sample fraction, this clone is large (0.1 to 1%). The genes are TRBV7-8 and TRBJ2-5, with a tentative D call TRBD1 (5 bases). This CDR3 is 13 amino acids long. CDR1 and CDR2 (germline): SGHVS, FQNEAQ. The V gene lost 1 base and the J gene lost 5 bases, with 8 bases spanning the gap. CDR3 amino acids: CASSLEGWETQYF. In DNA form, the CDR3 reads TGTGCCAGCAGCTTAGAGGGGTGGGAGACCCAGTACTTC.

The genes are TRBV7-8 and TRBJ1-5; 8 bases agree with TRBD1. This CDR3 is 17 amino acids long. V shed 1 base, J shed 1 base, and the junction held 6 bases outside the gene matches. The germline V gene encodes CDR1 SGHVS and CDR2 FQNEAQ. The CDR3 bases are TGTGCCAGCAGCTTAGGGCCGGGACAGGAGAGCAATCAGCCCCAGCATTTT. As protein: CASSLGPGQESNQPQHF.

In this sample, this clone turned up once. The J gene is TRBJ2-7, the V gene TRBV5-5, with a possible D match to TRBD1 (5 bases). This CDR3 contains 16 residues. Trimming stripped 3 bases from V and 0 bases from J, with 16 bases between. The germline CDR1 and CDR2 sequences are SGHKS and YYEKEE (reference sequence). Here the CDR3 DNA reads TGTGCCAGCAGCTCGTGGCAGGGCCTTAGCTCCTACGAGCAGTACTTC. Its translation: CASSSWQGLSSYEQYF.